A single sample is the source of the 23 T cell receptor beta chains below, sequenced in a study of OX40 agonist ivuxolimab in advanced cancers. This table comes from immunoSEQ multiplex PCR, and its TCRdb copy is limited to in-frame clones, with some not included. The sample carries about 80,000 clones, just over 85% recorded once. Material: CD4+ or CD8+ T cells sorted from blood, obtained in a trial of the OX40 agonist ivuxolimab. The receptors stem from an adult with an advanced solid tumor such as melanoma, head and neck, liver or kidney cancer.

This chain connects TRBV18 to TRBJ2-7, with 10 bases identical to TRBD1. The length of the CDR3 is 15 residues. Looked up from germline, CDR1 is KGHSH and CDR2 is LQKENI. With V trimmed by 3 bases and J by 1 base, 3 bases remained unmatched. CDR3: CASSPGQGLSYEQYF. The CDR3 DNA follows: TGTGCCAGCTCACCGGGACAGGGGCTTTCCTACGAGCAGTACTTC.

This clone was counted a single time. CDR3 loop: CASSLGTGYEQYF. The CDR3 bases are TGCGCCAGCAGCCTCGGGACAGGCTACGAGCAGTACTTC. The chain links TRBV4-3 to TRBJ2-7; 8 bases line up with TRBD1. Germline lookup yields CDR1 LGHNA and CDR2 YSLEER. The CDR3 is 13 residues long. V lost 4 bases and J lost 3; bases outside the gene matches: 2.

The chain has TRBV5-4 and TRBJ2-7; 9 bases fit TRBD1. In germline, CDR1 is SGHNT, CDR2 YYREEE (reference sequence). Trimming cost V 4 bases and J 0 bases; bases outside gene matches: 5. This CDR3 spans 15 amino acids. CDR3 sequence reads: CASSPGQGSSYEQYF. The CDR3, as DNA: TGTGCCAGCAGCCCGGGACAGGGAAGCTCCTACGAGCAGTACTTC.

This sequence joins TRBV19 and TRBJ1-5; the D is unclear. This CDR3 spans 15 amino acids. Trimming cost V 3 bases and J 7 bases, with 16 bases left between them. Germline CDR1 is LNHDA and CDR2 is SQIVND (reference sequence). The DNA for the CDR3 is TGTGCCAGTAGTATGGCACGGGTGATCCTCCAGCCCCAGCATTTT. Translation: CASSMARVILQPQHF.

J is TRBJ1-2 and V is TRBV27; D remains ambiguous. The CDR3 totals 13 residues. Germline V gene sequence: CDR1 MNHEY, CDR2 SMNVEV (reference sequence). V lost 3 bases, J lost 8 bases, and 13 bases lay in between. For the CDR3, the DNA is TGTGCCAGCAGTTTCCGGGAGCAGAGAGGCTACACCTTC. Amino acids: CASSFREQRGYTF.

The gene calls are TRBV5-4 and TRBJ2-3, with 7 positions matching TRBD1. Germline V gives CDR1 SGHNT, CDR2 YYREEE (reference sequence). This CDR3 comprises 15 residues. Unmatched junction bases numbered 9, after V lost 4 bases and J lost 4 bases. The chain's CDR3 is CASSGETGLADTQYF. The CDR3 DNA is TGTGCCAGCAGCGGCGAGACAGGGTTGGCAGATACGCAGTATTTT.

CDR3 sequence (DNA): TGTGCCAGCAGCTTGGGGCCTTGGGCAACTAATGAAAAACTGTTTTTT. The encoded protein is CASSLGPWATNEKLFF. The chain links TRBV5-4 to TRBJ1-4, with D uncertain. The CDR3 contains 16 residues. Germline CDR1 reads SGHNT; CDR2 reads YYREEE (reference sequence). V lost 0 bases and J lost 0, with 9 bases in between.

The rearrangement uses TRBV19 and TRBJ2-2, with 10 nucleotides matching TRBD1. The germline gives CDR1 LNHDA, CDR2 SQIVND (reference sequence). This CDR3 is built from 17 residues. V trimming: 2 bases; J trimming: 5 bases; junction bases outside the gene matches: 8. The chain's CDR3 is CASSITSGQGRTGELFF. CDR3 nucleotide sequence: TGTGCCAGTAGTATAACATCGGGACAGGGGCGGACCGGGGAGCTGTTTTTT.

This clone turned up a few times. The gene calls are TRBV6-6 and TRBJ2-7; 7 nucleotides agree with TRBD1. Trimming removed 6 bases from V and 6 bases from J; junction bases left unmatched: 8. Germline CDR1 MNHNY, CDR2 SVGAGI (reference sequence). The CDR3 length is 13 residues. The CDR3 region has the DNA TGTGCCAGCAGCCTACTAGGGGGCTCCGAGCAGTACTTC. Protein product: CASSLLGGSEQYF.

The rearrangement uses TRBV25-1 and TRBJ2-2; D possibly corresponds to TRBD1 (6 bases). V gave up 6 bases and J gave up 6 bases, with 17 bases separating them. Per germline, CDR1 MGHDK and CDR2 SYGVNS. The CDR3 totals 15 residues. The DNA of the CDR3 is TGTGCCAGCAGGGGCCCGGGACACGGATCCGGGGAGCTGTTTTTT. Translating it yields CASRGPGHGSGELFF.

The chain combines TRBV7-8 with TRBJ1-5; no definite D call. The CDR3 is made up of 15 amino acids. From germline, CDR1 is SGHVS and CDR2 FQNEAQ. Trimming cost V 2 bases and J 4 bases, with 12 bases left between them. This CDR3 is CASSLNPNRNQPQHF. CDR3 coding DNA: TGTGCCAGCAGCTTAAACCCGAATCGGAATCAGCCCCAGCATTTT.

This clone has a handful of counts. The chain joins TRBV5-1 to TRBJ1-2; perhaps TRBD1 as D (6 bases). Trimming pared 2 bases from V and 3 bases from J, leaving 8 bases between. CDR3 size: 13 residues. Germline CDR1 and CDR2: SGHRS and YFSETQ. The CDR3 DNA follows: TGCGCCAGCAGCTTAAAGGGGGACTATGGCTACACCTTC. Translation: CASSLKGDYGYTF.

The chain recombines TRBV6-5 with TRBJ2-2, with D maybe TRBD2 (5 bases). V was shortened by 0 bases and J by 5 bases, with 13 bases between the two germline ends. CDR3 length equals 16 residues. Looked up from germline, CDR1 is MNHEY and CDR2 is SVGAGI. CDR3 amino acids: CASSYSLGGGTGELFF. Written as DNA, the CDR3 is TGTGCCAGCAGTTACTCCCTGGGTGGCGGGACCGGGGAGCTGTTTTTT.

The rearrangement joins TRBV9 to TRBJ1-4; D remains ambiguous. Per the germline V gene, CDR1 is SGDLS and CDR2 is YYNGEE. The V and J ends lost 4 bases and 5 bases respectively, with 12 bases between them. CDR3 length: 14 residues. The DNA of the CDR3 is TGTGCCAGCAGCCCTGGGCATACCAATGAAAAACTGTTTTTT. Protein: CASSPGHTNEKLFF. The complete variable domain, with remaining parts taken from reference TRBV9 and TRBJ1-4, reads DSGVTQTPKHLITATGQRVTLRCSPRSGDLSVYWYQQSLDQGLQFLIQYYNGEERAKGNILERFSAQQFPDLHSELNLSSLELGDSALYFCASSPGHTNEKLFFGSGTQLSVL.

The chain employs TRBV14 and TRBJ2-5, with TRBD1 identical over 9 bases. There are 14 residues in the CDR3. Trimming cost V 4 bases and J 7 bases; bases outside gene matches: 7. CDR1 is SGHDN and CDR2 is FVKESK in the germline V gene. The CDR3 spells CASSRTGASGTQYF. The CDR3 DNA is TGTGCCAGCAGCCGGACAGGGGCCTCGGGGACCCAGTACTTC.

The rearrangement joins TRBV10-2 to TRBJ1-1, with 11 bases identical to TRBD1. The CDR3 is 16 amino acids. V dropped 6 bases and J dropped 0; count of bases not matched to a gene: 6. The germline V gene encodes CDR1 WSHSY and CDR2 SAAADI. CDR3 amino acids: CASRLGQGAMNTEAFF. CDR3 DNA sequence: TGCGCCAGCAGGCTAGGACAGGGGGCGATGAACACTGAAGCTTTCTTT.

The rearrangement uses TRBV7-6 and TRBJ2-1; 13 bases align to TRBD2. V gave up 1 base and J gave up 10 bases; unmatched junction bases: 22. Germline V gene sequence: CDR1 SGHVS, CDR2 FNYEAQ. The CDR3 runs to 21 residues. This CDR3 is CASSLGRQVDLGLAGENEQFF. CDR3 in DNA: TGTGCCAGCAGCTTAGGGAGACAGGTAGACCTCGGACTAGCGGGAGAAAACGAGCAGTTCTTC. Complete variable domain (other parts from reference TRBV7-6 and TRBJ2-1): GAGVSQSPRYKVTKRGQDVALRCDPISGHVSLYWYRQALGQGPEFLTYFNYEAQQDKSGLPNDRFSAERPEGSISTLTIQRTEQRDSAMYRCASSLGRQVDLGLAGENEQFFGPGTRLTVL.

J is TRBJ1-1 and V is TRBV11-1; D is undetermined. Trimming took off 1 base at V and 0 bases at J, with 9 bases between the two ends. The CDR3 runs 15 residues. Germline CDR1 and CDR2: SGHAT and FQDESV (reference sequence). Written as DNA, the CDR3 is TGTGCCAGCAGCTTAGGAGCAGGAATGAACACTGAAGCTTTCTTT. It specifies CASSLGAGMNTEAFF.

The gene calls are TRBV19 and TRBJ1-4; 7 bases fit TRBD1. The CDR3 is 13 residues long. The ends lost 3 bases at V and 8 bases at J; junction bases unmatched: 3. The V gene's germline CDR1 is LNHDA and CDR2 SQIVND (reference sequence). The CDR3 bases are TGTGCCAGTAGTATTACAGGGGAAGAAAAACTGTTTTTT. Amino acid sequence: CASSITGEEKLFF. The whole variable domain, remainder taken from reference TRBV19 and TRBJ1-4, is DGGITQSPKYLFRKEGQNVTLSCEQNLNHDAMYWYRQDPGQGLRLIYYSQIVNDFQKGDIAEGYSVSREKKESFPLTVTSAQKNPTAFYLCASSITGEEKLFFGSGTQLSVL.

The chain couples TRBV7-6 to TRBJ1-1; no definite D call. The CDR3 sequence is 14 residues long. Germline CDR1 is SGHVS and CDR2 is FNYEAQ. Trimming stripped 1 base from V and 4 bases from J, with 10 bases between. In DNA form, the CDR3 reads TGTGCCAGCAGCTTAGGGCCCGGTGGCACTGAAGCTTTCTTT. This codes for CASSLGPGGTEAFF. Complete variable domain (other parts from reference TRBV7-6 and TRBJ1-1): GAGVSQSPRYKVTKRGQDVALRCDPISGHVSLYWYRQALGQGPEFLTYFNYEAQQDKSGLPNDRFSAERPEGSISTLTIQRTEQRDSAMYRCASSLGPGGTEAFFGQGTRLTVV.

The CDR3 DNA is TGTGCCAGCAGCGTAGAACTAGCGGGTACCGGGGAGCTGTTTTTT. This gives the protein CASSVELAGTGELFF. This chain uses TRBV9 with TRBJ2-2; 9 bases map to TRBD2. The CDR3 loop spans 15 amino acids. Germline V gene data show CDR1 as SGDLS and CDR2 as YYNGEE. V shed 0 bases and J 5 bases; nucleotides not matched to a gene: 2.

For this clone: A junction end diverges from the germline sequence, so it may reflect a read error. This chain links TRBV5-4 with TRBJ1-2; D unresolved. This CDR3 has 16 residues. Germline V gene lookup returns CDR1 SGHNT and CDR2 YYREEE (reference sequence). DNA for the CDR3: TGCGCCAGCAGCCCCCAGGACGGAAGAACTAACTATGGCTACACCTTC. It encodes CASSPQDGRTNYGYTF.

The chain combines TRBV28 with TRBJ2-5; 8 positions agree with TRBD1. Germline V gene sequence: CDR1 MDHEN, CDR2 SYDVKM. The CDR3 runs to 14 residues. V dropped 3 bases and J dropped 4; count of bases not matched to a gene: 4. This CDR3 reads CASSFRQGAETQYF. CDR3 bases: TGTGCCAGCAGTTTTAGGCAGGGGGCAGAGACCCAGTACTTC.